Below are 21 T cell receptor beta chains sequenced from a single sample in a study of OX40 agonist ivuxolimab in advanced cancers. Clones were sequenced by immunoSEQ multiplex PCR, and TCRdb holds only the in-frame ones, with some missing. The table lists tens of thousands of clones, approximately 92% of them singletons. Sequencing used CD4+ or CD8+ T cells sorted from blood, obtained in a trial of the OX40 agonist ivuxolimab. Receptors originate from an adult with an advanced solid tumor such as melanoma, head and neck, liver or kidney cancer.

The V gene is TRBV2, the J gene TRBJ1-1; D perhaps matches TRBD1 (5 bases). Germline lookup yields CDR1 SNHLY and CDR2 FYNNEI. The germline V and J ends were trimmed by 4 bases and 1 base, with 13 bases remaining between them. The CDR3 sequence is 15 residues long. CDR3 nucleotides: TGTGCCAGCAGTGTTGGGGGGATCCAGAACACTGAAGCTTTCTTT. Translation: CASSVGGIQNTEAFF.

This clone was seen just once. This sequence joins TRBV30 and TRBJ1-2; 8 bases align to TRBD1. Germline V gene data show CDR1 as GTSNPN and CDR2 as SVGIG (reference sequence). After removal of 2 bases from V and 4 bases from J, the junction contained 9 bases not matched to a gene. The CDR3 extends over 15 amino acids. CDR3 in amino acids: CAWSPQGGLSYGYTF. CDR3 nucleotides: TGTGCCTGGAGTCCACAGGGGGGCCTTTCCTATGGCTACACCTTC.

The chain combines TRBV5-1 with TRBJ2-7; D might be TRBD2 (6 bases). CDR1 and CDR2 (germline): SGHRS, YFSETQ. V was clipped by 4 bases and J by 4 bases, with 15 bases between them. This CDR3 is 14 amino acids long. In nucleotides, the CDR3 is TGCGCCAGCAGCCCTTCCGGGACTCAATACGAGCAGTACTTC. Protein sequence: CASSPSGTQYEQYF. Looking up the rest from reference TRBV5-1 and TRBJ2-7 gives the full variable domain: KAGVTQTPRYLIKTRGQQVTLSCSPISGHRSVSWYQQTPGQGLQFLFEYFSETQRNKGNFPGRFSGRQFSNSRSEMNVSTLELGDSALYLCASSPSGTQYEQYFGPGTRLTVT.

J is TRBJ2-5 and V is TRBV2; tentatively, D is TRBD2 (5 bases). CDR3 length: 14 residues. Per germline, CDR1 SNHLY and CDR2 FYNNEI. V was clipped by 4 bases and J by 0 bases, with 9 bases between them. This chain's CDR3 is CASSGRRNQETQYF. The CDR3 DNA reads as TGTGCCAGCAGTGGGAGGCGGAACCAAGAGACCCAGTACTTC. The variable domain in full, with the rest retrieved from reference TRBV2 and TRBJ2-5, is EPEVTQTPSHQVTQMGQEVILRCVPISNHLYFYWYRQILGQKVEFLVSFYNNEISEKSEIFDDQFSVERPDGSNFTLKIRSTKLEDSAMYFCASSGRRNQETQYFGPGTRLLVL.

Here the CDR3 DNA reads TGTGCCAGCAGCCTAAGCGGCCAGGGCGGATCACCCCTCCACTTT. Encoded protein: CASSLSGQGGSPLHF. The chain is built from TRBV4-2 and TRBJ1-6; a possible D gene is TRBD1 (5 bases). Trimming stripped 4 bases from V and 10 bases from J, with 17 bases between. CDR1 LGHNA and CDR2 YNFKEQ come from the germline V gene. The CDR3 contains 15 residues.

V and J are TRBV29-1 and TRBJ1-2; TRBD1 matches at 8 bases. Germline V gene sequence: CDR1 SQVTM, CDR2 ANQGSEA. The CDR3 is 16 amino acids. The CDR3 reads CRGDRIPPGFWAGYTF. DNA of the CDR3: TGCAGGGGGGACAGGATCCCTCCGGGCTTTTGGGCTGGCTACACCTTC. Complete variable domain (other parts from reference TRBV29-1 and TRBJ1-2): SAVISQKPSRDICQRGTSLTIQCQVDSQVTMMFWYRQQPGQSLTLIATANQGSEATYESGFVIDKFPISRPNLTFSTLTVSNMSPEDSSIYLCRGDRIPPGFWAGYTFGSGTRLTVV.

V usage is TRBV30 and J usage is TRBJ1-6, with D unresolved. V lost 0 bases to trimming and J lost 7 bases, with 10 bases between them. Germline CDR1 reads GTSNPN; CDR2 reads SVGIG (reference sequence). This CDR3 has 14 residues. The chain's CDR3 is CAWSVGYFNSPLHF. DNA for the CDR3: TGTGCCTGGAGTGTAGGTTATTTCAATTCACCCCTCCACTTT. Looking up the rest from reference TRBV30 and TRBJ1-6 gives the full variable domain: SQTIHQWPATLVQPVGSPLSLECTVEGTSNPNLYWYRQAAGRGLQLLFYSVGIGQISSEVPQNLSASRPQDRQFILSSKKLLLSDSGFYLCAWSVGYFNSPLHFGNGTRLTVT.

The rearrangement links TRBV9 to TRBJ2-3; 7 bases match TRBD1. J gave up 6 bases and V 2 bases, and 6 bases lay outside the gene matches. CDR1 and CDR2 from the germline V gene are SGDLS and YYNGEE. This CDR3 is built from 14 residues. DNA for the CDR3: TGTGCCAGCAGCGTTGGTACAGGGGCCGATACGCAGTATTTT. Residues: CASSVGTGADTQYF.

The rearrangement joins TRBV7-2 to TRBJ1-3; D call uncertain. Germline CDR1 SGHTA, CDR2 FQGNSA. The V gene lost 1 base and the J gene lost 4 bases, with 2 bases spanning the gap. The CDR3 is 12 residues long. The CDR3 DNA sequence: TGTGCCAGCAGCTTAGACGGAAACACCATATATTTT. Translating gives CASSLDGNTIYF.

Here the CDR3 DNA reads TGCAGCGTTGTCCAATTCGATGAGCAGTTCTTC. This sequence encodes CSVVQFDEQFF. The chain uses TRBV29-1 and TRBJ2-1, with D uncertain. Trimming removed 4 bases at V and 8 bases at J, with 9 bases between. CDR1 is SQVTM, CDR2 ANQGSEA, per germline. This CDR3 has 11 amino acids.

The chain couples TRBV6-4 to TRBJ2-1, with 8 positions matching TRBD2. The junction had 5 bases not matched to a gene; V was cut back by 5 bases and J by 2 bases. The CDR3 spans 15 residues. CDR1 and CDR2 from the germline V gene are MRHNA and SNTAGT. The CDR3 reads CASSMTSEPYNEQFF. In DNA form, the CDR3 reads TGTGCCAGCAGTATGACTAGCGAACCCTACAATGAGCAGTTCTTC.

The chain is built from TRBV9 and TRBJ2-3; a weak D match, TRBD2 (5 bases). V was cut by 0 bases and J by 4 bases, with 9 bases left in between. Germline-derived CDR1 and CDR2 are SGDLS and YYNGEE. The CDR3 runs to 14 residues. The CDR3 reads CASSVASRADTQYF. As DNA, the CDR3 is TGTGCCAGCAGCGTAGCTAGCCGTGCAGATACGCAGTATTTT.

V is TRBV14 and J is TRBJ1-2; D remains unclear. Looked up from germline, CDR1 is SGHDN and CDR2 is FVKESK. This CDR3 has 17 residues. V was clipped by 0 bases and J by 8 bases, with 22 bases between them. This chain's CDR3 is CASSQDGRLIWMKGYTF. Written as DNA, the CDR3 is TGTGCCAGCAGCCAAGATGGACGTTTGATTTGGATGAAAGGCTACACCTTC.

CDR3: CASKARPYGYTF. CDR3 DNA sequence: TGTGCCAGTAAGGCTCGACCTTATGGCTACACCTTC. This chain connects TRBV19 to TRBJ1-2; D gene uncertain. The CDR3 extends over 12 amino acids. Trimming cost V 7 bases and J 5 bases, with 11 bases left between them. The germline V gene has CDR1 LNHDA and CDR2 SQIVND (reference sequence). Full variable domain (outside the CDR3, taken from reference TRBV19 and TRBJ1-2): DGGITQSPKYLFRKEGQNVTLSCEQNLNHDAMYWYRQDPGQGLRLIYYSQIVNDFQKGDIAEGYSVSREKKESFPLTVTSAQKNPTAFYLCASKARPYGYTFGSGTRLTVV.

V gene TRBV19 combines with J gene TRBJ1-5; a weak D match, TRBD1 (5 bases). Between the trimmed V and J ends, which lost 3 bases and 0 bases, there was a span of 12 bases. The V gene's germline CDR1 is LNHDA and CDR2 SQIVND (reference sequence). There are 16 residues in the CDR3. The CDR3 coding sequence is TGTGCCAGTAGTATCGCGAGACAGCATAGCAATCAGCCCCAGCATTTT. Its protein product is CASSIARQHSNQPQHF.

The rearrangement uses TRBV18 and TRBJ1-3; 7 positions agree with TRBD1. V lost 3 bases to trimming and J lost 0 bases; unmatched junction nucleotides: 5. Germline lookup yields CDR1 KGHSH and CDR2 LQKENI. The CDR3 length is 16 residues. The CDR3 nucleotides read TGTGCCAGCTCACCGCAAGGGGGCAGCTCTGGAAACACCATATATTTT. Translated: CASSPQGGSSGNTIYF.

The V gene is TRBV18, the J gene TRBJ1-1; D is unresolved. V was trimmed by 6 bases and J by 3 bases, leaving 14 bases between them. Germline lookup yields CDR1 KGHSH and CDR2 LQKENI. The CDR3 is made up of 14 amino acids. The CDR3 sequence is CASSRAAPDTEAFF. In DNA, the CDR3 is TGTGCCAGCTCCCGGGCGGCTCCCGACACTGAAGCTTTCTTT.

The chain uses TRBV25-1 and TRBJ2-3; TRBD2 agrees at 7 bases. V shed 0 bases, J shed 2 bases, and the junction held 2 bases outside the gene matches. The CDR3 totals 15 residues. Germline V lookup: CDR1 MGHDK, CDR2 SYGVNS. CDR3 DNA: TGTGCCAGCAGTGAATACGGGAGGCCCACAGATACGCAGTATTTT. Encoded protein: CASSEYGRPTDTQYF.

The chain couples TRBV21-1 to TRBJ2-5; whether TRBD2, the table's D call, matches the DNA was not checked. TRBV21-1 is tagged as a pseudogene. CDR3 length: 16 residues. The CDR3 DNA sequence: TGTGCCAGCAGCAAAGGGGCTAGCGGGATGGAGGAGACCCAGTACTTC. Amino acids: CASSKGASGMEETQYF.

The chain has TRBV2 and TRBJ1-1; tentative D call: TRBD1 (6 bases). Germline loops: CDR1 SNHLY, CDR2 FYNNEI. Deletions cut 6 bases from V and 5 bases from J, with 10 bases between. The CDR3 contains 12 residues. For the CDR3, the DNA is TGTGCCAGCAGGGACACAGGGACTGAAGCTTTCTTT. Amino acids: CASRDTGTEAFF. Full variable domain (rest looked up from reference TRBV2 and TRBJ1-1): EPEVTQTPSHQVTQMGQEVILRCVPISNHLYFYWYRQILGQKVEFLVSFYNNEISEKSEIFDDQFSVERPDGSNFTLKIRSTKLEDSAMYFCASRDTGTEAFFGQGTRLTVV.

The rearrangement uses TRBV25-1 and TRBJ1-2, with D tentatively TRBD1 (6 bases). Germline CDR1 reads MGHDK; CDR2 reads SYGVNS. The CDR3 contains 15 residues. Trimming stripped 4 bases from V and 4 bases from J, with 16 bases between. CDR3: CASSVTGSLLYGYTF. Here the CDR3 DNA reads TGTGCCAGCAGTGTTACAGGGTCCCTCCTCTATGGCTACACCTTC.